Following are 27 T cell receptor beta chains from one sample sequenced in a study of identical twins. TCRdb itself ran the 5' RACE reads through MiXCR, one entry per CDR3 protein. Of about 340,000 distinct CDR3 sequences listed, approximately 10% are singletons. Specimen: naive T cells sorted from blood. The receptor set was obtained from a woman aged 45-59 years in good health.

The CDR3, as DNA: TGTGCCAGCAGCCAAGATCCCGGGGGCAATGAGCAGTTCTTC. Translation gives CASSQDPGGNEQFF. The chain uses TRBV3-1 and TRBJ2-1; maybe TRBD2 (6 bases). Germline V gene sequence: CDR1 LGHDT, CDR2 YNNKEL (reference sequence). The CDR3 consists of 14 residues. Trimming cost V 0 bases and J 6 bases, with 9 bases left between them.

This clonotype was detected ten times or more. This chain links TRBV27 with TRBJ1-2; 7 bases fit TRBD1. The germline V gene encodes CDR1 MNHEY and CDR2 SMNVEV (reference sequence). The CDR3 loop spans 13 amino acids. With V trimmed by 6 bases and J by 2 bases, 3 bases remained unmatched. The chain's CDR3 is CASREQGNYGYTF. CDR3 in DNA: TGTGCCAGCAGGGAACAGGGGAACTATGGCTACACCTTC.

This chain joins TRBV10-1 and TRBJ2-7; unclear D gene. Trimming pared 0 bases from V and 4 bases from J, leaving 16 bases between. Germline CDR1 WNHNN, CDR2 SYGVQD (reference sequence). This CDR3 contains 16 residues. Here the CDR3 reads CASSESPGPLPYEQYF. The CDR3 DNA reads as TGCGCCAGCAGTGAGTCTCCCGGGCCGCTACCTTACGAGCAGTACTTC.

This clonotype has a count of ten or more. Here the CDR3 reads CATSRGIPNEQFF. In DNA, the CDR3 is TGTGCCACCAGCAGAGGGATTCCCAATGAGCAGTTCTTC. The chain employs TRBV15 and TRBJ2-1; D remains unclear. This CDR3 has 13 amino acids. Trimming left V 1 base short and J 6 bases short, with 7 bases between. Per germline, CDR1 LNHNV and CDR2 YYDKDF (reference sequence). The full variable domain, with the rest looked up from reference TRBV15 and TRBJ2-1, is DAMVIQNPRYQVTQFGKPVTLSCSQTLNHNVMYWYQQKSSQAPKLLFHYYDKDFNNEADTPDNFQSRRPNTSFCFLDIRSPGLGDTAMYLCATSRGIPNEQFFGPGTRLTVL.

This clonotype was recorded many times. This chain's CDR3 is CASSSAGGPDTQYF. The CDR3 nucleotides read TGTGCCAGCAGCTCGGCGGGGGGGCCAGATACGCAGTATTTT. The chain joins TRBV7-3 to TRBJ2-3; 9 bases align to TRBD2. This CDR3 has 14 residues. The ends lost 4 bases at V and 4 bases at J; junction bases unmatched: 3. Germline V gives CDR1 SGHTA, CDR2 FQGTGA.

This clonotype showed up just a few times. The chain recombines TRBV20-1 with TRBJ2-2, with 8 bases that match TRBD1. Germline V gene data show CDR1 as DFQATT and CDR2 as SNEGSKA (reference sequence). This CDR3 contains 15 residues. V shed 2 bases and J 0 bases; nucleotides not matched to a gene: 2. CDR3 region: CSARTQGANTGELFF. CDR3 DNA: TGCAGTGCTAGAACACAGGGGGCGAACACCGGGGAGCTGTTTTTT.

This clonotype was seen a handful of times. As DNA, the CDR3 is TGTGCCAGCAGCCCACGGACTAGCGGGGGAGAGCAGTACTTC. Translated: CASSPRTSGGEQYF. The chain joins TRBV9 to TRBJ2-7; 13 bases are a match to TRBD2. CDR1 SGDLS and CDR2 YYNGEE come from the germline V gene. V dropped 4 bases and J dropped 7; count of bases not matched to a gene: 5. The CDR3 consists of 14 residues. The full variable domain, its missing parts supplied by reference TRBV9 and TRBJ2-7, is DSGVTQTPKHLITATGQRVTLRCSPRSGDLSVYWYQQSLDQGLQFLIQYYNGEERAKGNILERFSAQQFPDLHSELNLSSLELGDSALYFCASSPRTSGGEQYFGPGTRLTVT.

Comment on this clonotype: One end of the junction is discordant with germline, which a read error may explain. This chain joins TRBV5-1 and TRBJ1-1; weak D call: TRBD1 (5 bases). The germline V gene encodes CDR1 SGHRS and CDR2 YFSETQ. The CDR3 sequence is 15 residues long. CDR3 residues: CASSQGGLANAEAFF. The CDR3 DNA reads as TGCGCCAGCAGCCAGGGAGGACTGGCGAACGCTGAAGCTTTCTTT.

This clonotype was found a few times. The V gene is TRBV10-3, the J gene TRBJ1-6, with D possibly matching TRBD1 (5 bases). Between the trimmed V and J ends, which lost 6 bases and 7 bases, there was a span of 13 bases. The V gene's germline CDR1 is ENHRY and CDR2 SYGVKD. The length of the CDR3 is 14 residues. The CDR3 DNA is TGTGCCATCAGATCAGACAGCTACAATTCACCCCTCCACTTT. Translated: CAIRSDSYNSPLHF.

The sample holds a few counts of this clonotype. V is TRBV20-1 and J is TRBJ2-1; 12 nucleotides line up with TRBD2. Germline values: CDR1 DFQATT, CDR2 SNEGSKA (reference sequence). Unmatched junction bases numbered 6, after V lost 1 base and J lost 5 bases. CDR3 size: 16 residues. The CDR3 loop reads CSARGTSGRRNNEQFF. The CDR3 coding sequence is TGCAGTGCTAGAGGTACTAGCGGGAGGAGGAACAATGAGCAGTTCTTC.

This clonotype was counted many times. The J gene is TRBJ2-1, the V gene TRBV7-9; the match to TRBD2 covers 8 bases. J gave up 8 bases and V 5 bases, and 8 bases lay outside the gene matches. Germline V gives CDR1 SEHNR, CDR2 FQNEAQ (reference sequence). The length of the CDR3 is 14 residues. The CDR3 sequence is CASSPRTSYHEQFF. CDR3 nucleotide sequence: TGTGCCAGCAGCCCCAGGACTAGCTATCATGAGCAGTTCTTC. Using reference TRBV7-9 and TRBJ2-1 for the parts outside the CDR3, the full variable domain is DTGVSQNPRHKITKRGQNVTFRCDPISEHNRLYWYRQTLGQGPEFLTYFQNEAQLEKSRLLSDRFSAERPKGSFSTLEIQRTEQGDSAMYLCASSPRTSYHEQFFGPGTRLTVL.

This clonotype was detected only a few times. This rearrangement joins TRBV2 to TRBJ1-5; 8 nucleotides match TRBD1. V lost 7 bases to trimming and J lost 6 bases; unmatched junction nucleotides: 17. The CDR3 has 17 residues. From germline, CDR1 is SNHLY and CDR2 FYNNEI. The CDR3 sequence: CASIESPGQGASQPQHF. In DNA form, the CDR3 reads TGTGCCAGCATCGAAAGTCCCGGGCAGGGGGCGAGTCAGCCCCAGCATTTT.

The V gene is TRBV20-1, the J gene TRBJ2-2; 7 positions match TRBD1. The V segment lost 3 bases and the J segment 5 bases; nucleotides outside the gene matches: 3. Per the germline V gene, CDR1 is DFQATT and CDR2 is SNEGSKA (reference sequence). The CDR3 sequence is 13 residues long. Here the CDR3 reads CSARTGRTGELFF. The CDR3 DNA reads as TGCAGTGCTAGGACAGGGCGGACCGGGGAGCTGTTTTTT.

This chain links TRBV29-1 with TRBJ2-1; TRBD1 agrees at 8 bases. The J segment lost 4 bases and the V segment lost 6 bases, leaving 14 bases of the junction unmatched. Germline CDR1 and CDR2: SQVTM and ANQGSEA. The CDR3 extends over 16 amino acids. The CDR3: CSVPTGALVNYNEQFF. The CDR3 nucleotides are TGCAGCGTCCCGACAGGGGCCCTCGTGAATTACAATGAGCAGTTCTTC.

This chain links TRBV14 with TRBJ1-4; D remains ambiguous. Deletions cut 8 bases from V and 14 bases from J, with 21 bases between. CDR1 and CDR2 from the germline V gene are SGHDN and FVKESK. The CDR3 length is 13 residues. As DNA, the CDR3 is TGTGCCAGCGCTCCTCGTCTCGCGGCTGAGCTGTTTTTT. Protein sequence: CASAPRLAAELFF.

The chain employs TRBV5-1 and TRBJ2-1; possible D gene TRBD1, 5 bases. This CDR3 has 15 amino acids. Between the trimmed V and J ends, which lost 4 bases and 4 bases, there was a span of 15 bases. Germline V gene data show CDR1 as SGHRS and CDR2 as YFSETQ. The CDR3 region is CASSPDTTQYNEQFF. CDR3 in DNA: TGCGCCAGCAGCCCGGACACTACCCAATACAATGAGCAGTTCTTC.

In the case of this clonotype: A single base separates this from a much larger clone, so it may be a read error. This chain joins TRBV12-5 and TRBJ1-5, with a possible D match to TRBD1 (5 bases). V was cut by 2 bases and J by 0 bases, with 20 bases left in between. This CDR3 comprises 19 residues. The germline V gene encodes CDR1 LGHNT and CDR2 FRNRAP. CDR3: CASGLLTGAVSSSNQPQHF. The CDR3 bases are TGTGCTAGTGGTTTGTTGACCGGGGCAGTTTCCTCTAGCAATCAGCCCCAGCATTTT.

This clonotype was seen many times. The CDR3 nucleotides are TGCAGCGTGGAGGGGACAGGAAAGTACGAGCAGTACGTC. Translated: CSVEGTGKYEQYV. This chain links TRBV29-1 with TRBJ2-7; 8 bases align to TRBD1. The ends lost 6 bases at V and 4 bases at J; junction bases unmatched: 8. Germline assignment: CDR1 SQVTM and CDR2 ANQGSEA. The CDR3 has 13 residues.

This rearrangement joins TRBV24-1 to TRBJ1-2, with D uncertain. This CDR3 has 15 amino acids. CDR1 is KGHDR and CDR2 is SFDVKD in the germline V gene. V gave up 2 bases and J gave up 4 bases, with 13 bases separating them. CDR3 region: CATSDWAMGSYGYTF. CDR3 nucleotide sequence: TGTGCCACCAGTGATTGGGCCATGGGGAGCTATGGCTACACCTTC.

Concerning this clonotype: This may stem from a read error, because a much larger clone lies one nucleotide away. The chain is built from TRBV10-3 and TRBJ2-3; D uncertain. Germline V gene lookup returns CDR1 ENHRY and CDR2 SYGVKD. V was shortened by 7 bases and J by 2 bases, with 10 bases between the two germline ends. This CDR3 has 13 amino acids. The CDR3, as DNA: TGTGCCATCACCCGGGTCCACACAGATACGCAGTATTTT. Its translation is CAITRVHTDTQYF.

The sample holds many counts of this clonotype. The chain links TRBV27 to TRBJ2-1; 7 positions match TRBD2. Unmatched junction bases numbered 11, after V lost 8 bases and J lost 10 bases. Germline assignment: CDR1 MNHEY and CDR2 SMNVEV (reference sequence). The CDR3 is 13 amino acids. CDR3 nucleotides: TGTGCCAGCCGGGAGGTAGGCAATCGGGAGCAGTTCTTC. This encodes CASREVGNREQFF.

The CDR3 is CASSARDRETQYF. The CDR3 DNA reads as TGTGCCAGCAGTGCCCGGGACAGAGAGACCCAGTACTTC. The V and J genes are TRBV28 and TRBJ2-5, with 7 positions matching TRBD1. Unmatched junction bases numbered 4, after V lost 5 bases and J lost 4 bases. This CDR3 has 13 amino acids. CDR1 is MDHEN and CDR2 is SYDVKM in the germline V gene.

This clonotype was counted ten times or more. The J gene is TRBJ2-2, the V gene TRBV5-1, with 8 bases lining up with TRBD2. The germline V gene encodes CDR1 SGHRS and CDR2 YFSETQ. V lost 1 base to trimming and J lost 6 bases; unmatched junction nucleotides: 14. The CDR3 loop spans 18 amino acids. CDR3 in DNA: TGCGCCAGCAGCTTGTGGAATGAAGGACTAGCTTATTCCGGGGAGCTGTTTTTT. Amino acid sequence: CASSLWNEGLAYSGELFF.

This clonotype was observed at least ten times. This rearrangement joins TRBV10-3 to TRBJ2-7; D gene unclear. This CDR3 has 13 residues. Germline-derived CDR1 and CDR2 are ENHRY and SYGVKD. V was pared by 10 bases and J by 3 bases, with 16 bases between. The CDR3 here is CASALKEIYEQYF. The DNA for the CDR3 is TGTGCCAGCGCACTCAAAGAGATCTACGAGCAGTACTTC.

The J gene is TRBJ2-7, the V gene TRBV28; a weak D match, TRBD1 (5 bases). CDR3 length: 13 residues. Germline lookup yields CDR1 MDHEN and CDR2 SYDVKM. Trimming stripped 2 bases from V and 12 bases from J, with 17 bases between. The CDR3 DNA follows: TGTGCCAGCAGTTTAACCCGACAGCTCGAGTCGTACTTC. Its translation: CASSLTRQLESYF.

This clonotype appeared a single time. This could be a read error, since a much larger clone is one nucleotide away. The V gene is TRBV6-5, the J gene TRBJ2-1; TRBD2 agrees at 11 bases. In germline, CDR1 is MNHEY, CDR2 SVGAGI. The CDR3 has 16 residues. As DNA, the CDR3 is TGTGTCAGCAGTCCTTCGACTAGCGGGGCCTACAATGAGCAGTTCTTC. It is translated as CVSSPSTSGAYNEQFF.

The V gene is TRBV29-1, the J gene TRBJ2-2; D is possibly TRBD1 or TRBD2 (5 bases each). The V end lost 7 bases, the J end lost 6 bases, and 12 bases lay between the germline ends. The CDR3 extends over 12 amino acids. CDR1 and CDR2 from the germline V gene are SQVTM and ANQGSEA. The CDR3 DNA reads TGCAGCGCGTCGGGGCTGGCCGGGGAGCTGTTTTTT. It yields the protein CSASGLAGELFF.